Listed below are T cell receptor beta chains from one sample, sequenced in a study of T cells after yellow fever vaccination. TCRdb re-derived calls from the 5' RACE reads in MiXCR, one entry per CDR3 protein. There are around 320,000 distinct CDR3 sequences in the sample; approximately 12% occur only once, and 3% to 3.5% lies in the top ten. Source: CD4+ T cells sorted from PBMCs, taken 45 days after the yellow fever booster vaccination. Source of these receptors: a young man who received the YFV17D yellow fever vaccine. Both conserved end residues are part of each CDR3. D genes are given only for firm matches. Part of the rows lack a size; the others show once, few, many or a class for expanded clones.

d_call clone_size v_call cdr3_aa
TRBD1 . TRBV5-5 CASSFPAGQETSNTGELFF
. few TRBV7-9 CASSLDRLPLHF
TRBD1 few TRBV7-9 CASSLERGRGTEAFF
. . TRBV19 CASSMAARTGELFF
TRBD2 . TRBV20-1 CSAKRGLSMAYF
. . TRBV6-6 CASSWGFSANTGELFF
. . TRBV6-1 CASTKTPGTVNTEAFF
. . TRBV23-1 CASSNQPQHF
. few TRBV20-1 CSARPAGHRVTYEQYF
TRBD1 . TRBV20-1 CSAWVQGSGGYTF
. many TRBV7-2 CASSLASLGENGYTF
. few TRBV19 CASGAYNSPLHF
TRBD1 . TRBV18 CASSPSGQGFNQPQHF
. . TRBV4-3 CASSLRQLESTEAFF
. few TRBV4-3 CASSQESAGFASPLHF
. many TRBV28 CASSISFYGYTF
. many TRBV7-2 CASSLYRGYGYTF
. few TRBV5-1 CASSTRGMDTEAFF
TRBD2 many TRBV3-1 CASSRTSGGFDEQFF
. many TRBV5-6 CASSLARTAPYGYTF
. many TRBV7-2 CASSSGSARTDTQYF
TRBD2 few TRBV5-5 CASAREGYTDTQYF
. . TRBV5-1 CASSPASSRGTLNYGYTF
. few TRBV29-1 CSVDTGSNEQFF
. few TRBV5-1 CASSPMVDEKLFF
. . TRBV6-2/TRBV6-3 CASSPAGYHQPQHF
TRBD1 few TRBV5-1 CASSPTGETGELFF
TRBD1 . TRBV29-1 CSVEGMTGGSTDTQYF
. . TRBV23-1 CASSQSSGCGIGALHF
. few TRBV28 CASSLPGPVSSYEQYF
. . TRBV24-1 CATTGPGNEQFF
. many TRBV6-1 CASSVRTGNQPQHF
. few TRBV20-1 CSASPPAGPRDIQYF
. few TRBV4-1 CASSRGHPMNTEAFF
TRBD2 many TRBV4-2 CASSGGLAGHNEQFF
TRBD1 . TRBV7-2 CASSLALGQVGIFF
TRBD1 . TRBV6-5 CASATGTMNTEAFF
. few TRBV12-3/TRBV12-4 CASRGGPASGNTIYF
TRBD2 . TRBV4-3 CASSQGGTSGGPSTDTQYF
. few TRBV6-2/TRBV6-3 CASSYSDTQYF
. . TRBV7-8 CASSFLDAFRTEAFF
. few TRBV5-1 CASSRDGSDTQYF
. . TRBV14 CASTKTGSGREQYF
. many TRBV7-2 CASSPTRSAGELFF
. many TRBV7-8 CASSPRGGVDTGELFF
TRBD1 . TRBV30 CAWTGTVISARPGANVLTF
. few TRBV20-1 CSARLGDTQYF
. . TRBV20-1 CSARFGGSNTEAFF